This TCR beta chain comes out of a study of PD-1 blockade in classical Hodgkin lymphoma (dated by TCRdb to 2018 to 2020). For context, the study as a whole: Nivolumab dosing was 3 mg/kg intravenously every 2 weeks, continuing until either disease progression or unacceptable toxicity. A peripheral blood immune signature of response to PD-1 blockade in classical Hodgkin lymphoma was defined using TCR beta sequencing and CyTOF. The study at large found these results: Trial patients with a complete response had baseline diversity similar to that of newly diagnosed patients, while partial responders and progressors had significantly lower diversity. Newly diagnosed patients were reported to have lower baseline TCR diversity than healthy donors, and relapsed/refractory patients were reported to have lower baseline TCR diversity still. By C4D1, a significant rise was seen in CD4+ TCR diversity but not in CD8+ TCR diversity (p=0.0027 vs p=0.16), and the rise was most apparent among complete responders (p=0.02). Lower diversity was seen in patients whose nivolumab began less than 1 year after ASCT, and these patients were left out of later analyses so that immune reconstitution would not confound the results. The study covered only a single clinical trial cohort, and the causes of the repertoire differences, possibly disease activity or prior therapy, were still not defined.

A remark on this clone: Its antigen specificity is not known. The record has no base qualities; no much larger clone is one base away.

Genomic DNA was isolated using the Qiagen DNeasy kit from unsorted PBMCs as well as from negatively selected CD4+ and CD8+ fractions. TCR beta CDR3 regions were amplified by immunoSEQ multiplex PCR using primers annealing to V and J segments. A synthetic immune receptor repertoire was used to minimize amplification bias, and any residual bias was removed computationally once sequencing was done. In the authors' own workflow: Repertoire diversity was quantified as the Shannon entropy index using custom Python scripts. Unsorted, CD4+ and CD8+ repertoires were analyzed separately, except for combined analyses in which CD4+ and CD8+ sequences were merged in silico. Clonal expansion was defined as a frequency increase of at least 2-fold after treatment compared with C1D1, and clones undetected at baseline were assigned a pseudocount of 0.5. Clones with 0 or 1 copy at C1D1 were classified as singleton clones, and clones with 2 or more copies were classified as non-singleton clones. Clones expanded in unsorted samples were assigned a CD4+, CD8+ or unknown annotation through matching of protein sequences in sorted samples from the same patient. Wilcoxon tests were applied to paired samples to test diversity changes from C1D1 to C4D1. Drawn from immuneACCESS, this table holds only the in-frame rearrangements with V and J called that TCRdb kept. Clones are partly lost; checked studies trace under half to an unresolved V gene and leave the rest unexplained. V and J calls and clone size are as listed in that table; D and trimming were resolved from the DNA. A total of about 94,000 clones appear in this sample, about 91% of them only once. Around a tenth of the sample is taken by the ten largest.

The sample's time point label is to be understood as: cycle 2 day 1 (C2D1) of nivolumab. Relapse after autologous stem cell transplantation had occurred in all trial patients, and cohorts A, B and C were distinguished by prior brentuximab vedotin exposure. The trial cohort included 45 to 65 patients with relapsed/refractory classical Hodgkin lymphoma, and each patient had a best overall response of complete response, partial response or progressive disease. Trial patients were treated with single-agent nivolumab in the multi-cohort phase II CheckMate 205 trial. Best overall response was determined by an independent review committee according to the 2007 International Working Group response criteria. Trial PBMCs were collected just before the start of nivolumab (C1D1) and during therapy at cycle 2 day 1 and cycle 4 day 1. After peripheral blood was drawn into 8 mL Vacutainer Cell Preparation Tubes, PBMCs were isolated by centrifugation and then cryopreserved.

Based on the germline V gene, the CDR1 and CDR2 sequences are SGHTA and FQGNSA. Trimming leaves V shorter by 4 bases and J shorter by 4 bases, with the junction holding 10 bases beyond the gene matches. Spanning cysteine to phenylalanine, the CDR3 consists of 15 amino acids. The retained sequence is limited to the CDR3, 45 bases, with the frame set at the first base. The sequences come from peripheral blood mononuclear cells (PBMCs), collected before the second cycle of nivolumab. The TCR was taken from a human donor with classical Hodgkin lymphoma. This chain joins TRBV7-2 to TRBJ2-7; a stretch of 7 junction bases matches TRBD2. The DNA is TGTGCCAGCAGCTCGCCAGGGAGCGGGGTGTACGAGCAGTACTTC. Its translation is CASSSPGSGVYEQYF. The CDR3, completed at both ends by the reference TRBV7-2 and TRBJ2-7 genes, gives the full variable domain GAGVSQSPSNKVTEKGKDVELRCDPISGHTALYWYRQSLGQGLEFLIYFQGNSAPDKSGLPSDRFSAERTGGSVSTLTIQRTQQEDSAVYLCASSSPGSGVYEQYFGPGTRLTVT.